One and the same sample provided the 27 T cell receptor beta chains below, sequenced in a study of cytomegalovirus exposure and HLA in healthy donors. With 60 Vbeta and 13 Jbeta primers, the PCR was carried out. Clones were sequenced by immunoSEQ multiplex PCR, and TCRdb holds only the in-frame ones, with some missing. Of about 270,000 clones in the sample, 86% were seen once. The sequencing input was PBMCs. Source of these receptors: a man aged 40-50 years in good health and CMV-seropositive.

Written as DNA, the CDR3 is TGTGCCAGCAGCGGCGGGACAGGGTGGTCGCGAAACTATGGCTACACCTTC. Encoded protein: CASSGGTGWSRNYGYTF. This rearrangement joins TRBV5-4 to TRBJ1-2; 9 bases are shared with TRBD1. V shed 4 bases, J shed 2 bases, and the junction held 12 bases outside the gene matches. This CDR3 spans 17 amino acids. CDR1 SGHNT and CDR2 YYREEE come from the germline V gene (reference sequence).

This clone was detected only a few times. This sequence joins TRBV10-3 and TRBJ1-5; a possible D gene is TRBD1 (5 bases). CDR3 length: 14 residues. V was pared by 6 bases and J by 2 bases, with 11 bases between. Germline CDR1 and CDR2: ENHRY and SYGVKD. For the CDR3, the DNA is TGTGCCATCAGCGAGGGAGGGGGCAATCAGCCCCAGCATTTT. This codes for CAISEGGGNQPQHF.

The V gene is TRBV6-6, the J gene TRBJ1-1, with 9 positions matching TRBD1. This CDR3 region has 12 residues. With 6 bases clipped from V and 11 bases from J, the junction kept 7 bases outside the gene matches. Per germline, CDR1 MNHNY and CDR2 SVGAGI (reference sequence). CDR3 in DNA: TGTGCCAGCAGCACAGGGGGCGCGTCGGCTTTCTTT. Protein sequence: CASSTGGASAFF.

V usage is TRBV10-2 and J usage is TRBJ2-5; the D is unclear. Trimming took 9 bases from V and 3 from J, leaving 8 bases between them. This CDR3 has 11 amino acids. Germline assignment: CDR1 WSHSY and CDR2 SAAADI. CDR3 in DNA: TGCGCCAGTAGTATCAAAGAGACCCAGTACTTC. Amino acid sequence: CASSIKETQYF.

The chain carries TRBV6-5 and TRBJ2-1; 14 nucleotides match TRBD2. This CDR3 contains 15 residues. Germline values: CDR1 MNHEY, CDR2 SVGAGI. The J segment lost 10 bases and the V segment lost 4 bases, leaving 6 bases of the junction unmatched. The CDR3 sequence is CASSSRTSGRWEQFF. The CDR3 nucleotides read TGTGCCAGCAGTTCCCGGACTAGCGGGAGGTGGGAGCAGTTCTTC.

The V and J genes are TRBV15 and TRBJ1-1, with unresolved D. CDR3 length: 14 residues. Germline V CDR1 and CDR2: LNHNV, YYDKDF (reference sequence). V was cut by 8 bases and J by 1 base, with 14 bases left in between. This CDR3 is CATGTWGGNTEAFF. The CDR3 nucleotides read TGTGCCACCGGTACTTGGGGAGGGAACACTGAAGCTTTCTTT.

This chain links TRBV5-6 with TRBJ2-5, with 7 bases lining up with TRBD1. The assigned J gene may be wrong: the sequence end matches TRBJ2-7 better. CDR1 is SGHDT and CDR2 is YYEEEE in the germline V gene. The CDR3 loop spans 14 amino acids. The CDR3 coding sequence is TGTGCCAGCAGCTTGGCGGGACAGAAATACGAGCAGTACTTC. It yields the protein CASSLAGQKYEQYF.

The chain couples TRBV5-8 to TRBJ2-7, with TRBD1 matching 8 bases. Per germline, CDR1 SGHTS and CDR2 YDEGEE. The ends lost 2 bases at V and 3 bases at J; junction bases unmatched: 4. The CDR3 is made up of 14 amino acids. The CDR3 sequence: CASSLGQGYYEQYF. The CDR3 bases are TGTGCCAGCAGCTTAGGACAGGGCTACTACGAGCAGTACTTC.

This rearrangement joins TRBV10-3 to TRBJ1-5; TRBD1 agrees at 9 bases. The CDR3 runs to 15 residues. From germline, CDR1 is ENHRY and CDR2 SYGVKD. Trimming removed 4 bases from V and 6 bases from J; junction bases left unmatched: 7. CDR3 sequence reads: CAISGDREGVQPQHF. CDR3 coding DNA: TGTGCCATCAGTGGGGACAGGGAGGGGGTTCAGCCCCAGCATTTT.

Comment on this clone: Other nucleotide sequences from this sample produce the same CDR3. The chain joins TRBV27 to TRBJ2-3; 8 bases are shared with TRBD1. After removal of 1 base from V and 5 bases from J, the junction contained 5 bases not matched to a gene. There are 15 residues in the CDR3. CDR1 and CDR2 (germline): MNHEY, SMNVEV (reference sequence). Here the CDR3 reads CASSLLGTGKDTQYF. CDR3 sequence (DNA): TGTGCCAGCAGTTTATTAGGGACAGGTAAAGATACGCAGTATTTT.

The rearrangement joins TRBV27 to TRBJ1-1; D uncertain. This CDR3 region has 13 residues. Germline-derived CDR1 and CDR2 are MNHEY and SMNVEV (reference sequence). Deletions cut 2 bases from V and 7 bases from J, with 11 bases between. This CDR3 is CASSLIGVHEAFF. In nucleotides, the CDR3 is TGTGCCAGCAGTTTAATCGGAGTTCATGAAGCTTTCTTT.

The genes are TRBV4-1 and TRBJ2-1; 7 bases are shared with TRBD1. The CDR3 has 15 residues. Germline loops: CDR1 MGHRA, CDR2 YSYEKL. V was clipped by 2 bases and J by 7 bases; unmatched bases: 8. Written as DNA, the CDR3 is TGCGCCAGCAGCCAACAGGGGGTAATTAGGAATGAGCAGTTCTTC. Its protein product is CASSQQGVIRNEQFF.

This chain connects TRBV14 to TRBJ2-3; the match to TRBD2 covers 11 bases. CDR1 is SGHDN and CDR2 is FVKESK in the germline V gene. CDR3 length: 17 amino acids. Germline trimming cut 5 bases from V and 4 bases from J; bases unmatched to any gene: 11. The CDR3 DNA reads TGTGCCAGCAGCGGGCTAGCGGGAGGACCGGGGTCAGATACGCAGTATTTT. Its protein is CASSGLAGGPGSDTQYF.

Details on this clone: The junction departs from the called germline gene at one end, perhaps through a read error. For the CDR3, the DNA is TGTGCTAGCAGCTTAGGGGCTAGCGGTCTTTACAATGAGCAGTTCTTC. This encodes CASSLGASGLYNEQFF. The chain is built from TRBV7-7 and TRBJ2-1; 7 nucleotides match TRBD2. The CDR3 contains 16 residues. Germline CDR1 SSHAT, CDR2 FNYEAQ (reference sequence).

V and J are TRBV29-1 and TRBJ2-1, with 7 bases that match TRBD2. CDR3 length: 14 residues. Germline values: CDR1 SQVTM, CDR2 ANQGSEA. V was pared by 7 bases and J by 0 bases, with 6 bases of the junction left unmatched. In DNA, the CDR3 is TGCAGCGCCTTGGGGGGGACCTCCTACAATGAGCAGTTCTTC. Its protein product is CSALGGTSYNEQFF.

V is TRBV5-1 and J is TRBJ2-7; D possibly corresponds to TRBD2 (6 bases). Germline V gene sequence: CDR1 SGHRS, CDR2 YFSETQ. The V and J ends lost 4 bases and 6 bases respectively, with 14 bases between them. The CDR3 contains 13 residues. CDR3 residues: CASSPVAGSEQYF. The CDR3 DNA sequence: TGCGCCAGCAGCCCCGTCGCGGGGAGCGAGCAGTACTTC. The full variable domain, its missing parts supplied by reference TRBV5-1 and TRBJ2-7, is KAGVTQTPRYLIKTRGQQVTLSCSPISGHRSVSWYQQTPGQGLQFLFEYFSETQRNKGNFPGRFSGRQFSNSRSEMNVSTLELGDSALYLCASSPVAGSEQYFGPGTRLTVT.

The chain employs TRBV4-3 and TRBJ2-5; 13 bases are a match to TRBD2. With V trimmed by 0 bases and J by 5 bases, 6 bases remained unmatched. The V gene's germline CDR1 is LGHNA and CDR2 YSLEER. This CDR3 has 17 amino acids. DNA of the CDR3: TGCGCCAGCAGCCAAGATCGGGCACTAGCGGGAGGGGAGACCCAGTACTTC. This encodes CASSQDRALAGGETQYF.

V is TRBV30 and J is TRBJ2-5; TRBD1 is a possible D gene (7 bases). Germline CDR1 GTSNPN, CDR2 SVGIG (reference sequence). Between the trimmed V and J ends, which lost 1 base and 4 bases, there was a span of 16 bases. The CDR3 sequence is 15 residues long. CDR3 protein: CAWSAGQTGVETQYF. The CDR3 DNA sequence: TGTGCCTGGAGTGCGGGACAGACGGGGGTAGAGACCCAGTACTTC.

As regards this clone: One junction end disagrees with the germline gene, perhaps due to a read error. The chain recombines TRBV7-9 with TRBJ1-3, with no clear D. This CDR3 is 12 amino acids long. Germline V gene sequence: CDR1 SEHNR, CDR2 FQNEAQ (reference sequence). The CDR3 loop is CSSSLTGNTIYF. The CDR3 DNA follows: TGTTCCAGCAGCTTAACAGGAAACACCATATATTTT.

Of note for this clone: The junction shows a germline mismatch at one end, possibly a read error. V is TRBV7-7 and J is TRBJ2-2; TRBD1 matches 9 bases. CDR3 length: 16 amino acids. CDR1 SSHAT and CDR2 FNYEAQ come from the germline V gene (reference sequence). CDR3 sequence: CASSLGGDRVTGELFF. DNA for the CDR3: TGTGCTAGCAGCTTAGGAGGGGACAGGGTTACCGGGGAGCTGTTTTTT.

The chain is built from TRBV6-6 and TRBJ2-5; 9 nucleotides match TRBD2. The J call may be incorrect, as the DNA end agrees better with TRBJ2-7. The CDR3 length is 15 residues. The germline CDR1 and CDR2 sequences are MNHNY and SVGAGI (reference sequence). The CDR3, as DNA: TGTGCCAGCAGTTACCAGACTAGCGGTTCCTACGAGCAGTACTTC. This translates into CASSYQTSGSYEQYF.

The V and J genes are TRBV5-4 and TRBJ1-2, with a possible D match to TRBD1 (6 bases). In germline, CDR1 is SGHNT, CDR2 YYREEE (reference sequence). V was pared by 4 bases and J by 2 bases, with 18 bases between. The CDR3 runs 16 residues. Here the CDR3 reads CASSHAAGDQNYGYTF. Here the CDR3 DNA reads TGTGCCAGCAGCCATGCCGCAGGGGACCAAAACTATGGCTACACCTTC.

The rearrangement links TRBV6-4 to TRBJ2-3; maybe TRBD2 (5 bases). V was shortened by 7 bases and J by 1 base, with 21 bases between the two germline ends. CDR3 size: 17 residues. From germline, CDR1 is MRHNA and CDR2 SNTAGT. The CDR3 protein is CASTPRGEGVRTDTQYF. The CDR3 DNA reads as TGTGCCAGCACCCCCCGGGGAGAGGGAGTTCGCACAGATACGCAGTATTTT.

This clone has only one observation. The chain carries TRBV5-4 and TRBJ2-7, with 7 bases matching TRBD2. From germline, CDR1 is SGHNT and CDR2 YYREEE (reference sequence). Trimming at V came to 4 bases and at J to 2 bases, leaving 9 bases not matched to a gene. CDR3 length: 15 amino acids. The CDR3: CASSPRRGRTYEQYF. The CDR3 DNA reads TGTGCCAGCAGCCCCCGGCGGGGGAGAACCTACGAGCAGTACTTC.

The chain recombines TRBV29-1 with TRBJ2-2, with a possible D match to TRBD1 (6 bases). In germline, CDR1 is SQVTM, CDR2 ANQGSEA. The CDR3 has 14 amino acids. V lost 3 bases and J lost 1, with 9 bases in between. The CDR3 sequence: CSVDIGGNTGELFF. CDR3 nucleotide sequence: TGCAGCGTTGATATAGGGGGGAACACCGGGGAGCTGTTTTTT.

The J gene is TRBJ2-3, the V gene TRBV4-1; 7 nucleotides line up with TRBD1. The CDR3 spans 17 residues. The V and J ends lost 0 bases and 4 bases, in that order; junction bases with no gene match: 10. Germline CDR1 is MGHRA and CDR2 is YSYEKL. CDR3: CASSQETEGAGADTQYF. DNA for the CDR3: TGCGCCAGCAGCCAAGAAACTGAGGGGGCTGGCGCAGATACGCAGTATTTT.

This clone showed up just once. This chain connects TRBV27 to TRBJ2-3; TRBD2 matches at 7 bases. Germline V gene lookup returns CDR1 MNHEY and CDR2 SMNVEV (reference sequence). The J segment lost 5 bases and the V segment lost 1 base, leaving 9 bases of the junction unmatched. CDR3 length: 16 amino acids. CDR3 bases: TGTGCCAGCAGTTTATATGGGGTAGCGGGTGTAGATACGCAGTATTTT. Its protein is CASSLYGVAGVDTQYF.